The 21 T cell receptor beta chains below were found in one sample sequenced in a study of CD8+CD57+ T cells in acquired aplastic anemia. Template material for TCR beta VDJ and CDR3 profiling consisted of genomic DNA. TCRdb re-derived calls from the reads in MiXCR, one entry per CDR3 protein. This sample carries approximately 170,000 distinct CDR3 sequences, around 59% of them seen once, and the ten largest clones take about a sixth. What was sequenced was sorted CD4+, CD8+, or CD8+CD57+ T cells (not recorded which) from PBMCs. The source of these receptors is a human donor in good health, serving as a control.

In this sample, this clonotype turned up many times. The V and J genes are TRBV6-2 or TRBV6-3 and TRBJ2-3; TRBD1 aligns across 8 bases. This CDR3 contains 14 residues. Germline V gives CDR1 MNHEY, CDR2 SVGEGT. V was clipped by 6 bases and J by 4 bases; unmatched bases: 6. In nucleotides, the CDR3 is TGTGCCAGCAGCCGCCGGACAGGGCCAGATACGCAGTATTTT. It yields the protein CASSRRTGPDTQYF.

The chain uses TRBV7-3 and TRBJ2-7; a weak D match, TRBD2 (5 bases). This CDR3 is built from 13 residues. Trimming shortened V by 0 bases and J by 5 bases, and 8 bases separated the two germline ends. CDR1 is SGHTA and CDR2 is FQGTGA in the germline V gene. The CDR3: CASSLTGANEQYF. The CDR3 DNA is TGTGCCAGCAGCTTAACGGGAGCCAACGAGCAGTACTTC. Full variable domain (outside the CDR3, taken from reference TRBV7-3 and TRBJ2-7): GAGVSQTPSNKVTEKGKYVELRCDPISGHTALYWYRQSLGQGPEFLIYFQGTGAADDSGLPNDRFFAVRPEGSVSTLKIQRTERGDSAVYLCASSLTGANEQYFGPGTRLTVT.

As DNA, the CDR3 is TGCAGCGTTGAAACAGACGGCTATGGCTACACCTTC. Its translation is CSVETDGYGYTF. This chain joins TRBV29-1 and TRBJ1-2, with D unresolved. V lost 2 bases to trimming and J lost 4 bases, with 8 bases between them. The CDR3 is made up of 12 amino acids. Germline values: CDR1 SQVTM, CDR2 ANQGSEA.

V gene TRBV20-1 combines with J gene TRBJ1-2; TRBD1 agrees at 7 bases. Germline-derived CDR1 and CDR2 are DFQATT and SNEGSKA (reference sequence). The CDR3 contains 17 residues. Losses at the gene ends were 1 base for V and 6 bases for J; bases not matched to a gene: 17. CDR3 DNA sequence: TGCAGTGCTAGAGCCCCCCCCTGGATGAGACAGGGCGATGGCTACACCTTC. Translating it yields CSARAPPWMRQGDGYTF.

J is TRBJ1-5 and V is TRBV13, with 8 bases fitting TRBD1. The CDR3 is 14 amino acids. With V trimmed by 5 bases and J by 2 bases, 2 bases remained unmatched. CDR1 is PRHDT, CDR2 FYEKMQ, per germline (reference sequence). The DNA for the CDR3 is TGTGCCAGCAGCCAGGGGGCTGGCAATCAGCCCCAGCATTTT. This gives the protein CASSQGAGNQPQHF.

The J gene is TRBJ1-6, the V gene TRBV7-2, with D hard to call. Germline-derived CDR1 and CDR2 are SGHTA and FQGNSA. This CDR3 region has 13 residues. The ends were cut back, 2 bases at V and 9 bases at J, with 8 bases in the middle. The CDR3 reads CASSLSFGSPLHF. The CDR3 DNA reads TGTGCCAGCAGCTTATCATTTGGTTCACCCCTCCACTTT. The entire variable domain, with the rest obtained from reference TRBV7-2 and TRBJ1-6, is as follows: GAGVSQSPSNKVTEKGKDVELRCDPISGHTALYWYRQSLGQGLEFLIYFQGNSAPDKSGLPSDRFSAERTGGSVSTLTIQRTQQEDSAVYLCASSLSFGSPLHFGNGTRLTVT.

This rearrangement joins TRBV7-9 to TRBJ2-5; TRBD2 aligns across 7 bases. Germline V gene lookup returns CDR1 SEHNR and CDR2 FQNEAQ (reference sequence). CDR3 length: 15 amino acids. V shed 5 bases and J 5 bases; nucleotides not matched to a gene: 11. CDR3 region: CASSPRGSDMETQYF. CDR3 coding DNA: TGTGCCAGCAGCCCTCGCGGGAGCGATATGGAGACCCAGTACTTC. Complete variable domain (other parts from reference TRBV7-9 and TRBJ2-5): DTGVSQNPRHKITKRGQNVTFRCDPISEHNRLYWYRQTLGQGPEFLTYFQNEAQLEKSRLLSDRFSAERPKGSFSTLEIQRTEQGDSAMYLCASSPRGSDMETQYFGPGTRLLVL.

The chain employs TRBV15 and TRBJ2-1; 10 bases agree with TRBD2. Trimming at V came to 3 bases and at J to 6 bases, leaving 5 bases not matched to a gene. CDR3 size: 15 residues. Germline V lookup: CDR1 LNHNV, CDR2 YYDKDF (reference sequence). CDR3 in amino acids: CATSSSGGLANEQFF. In DNA form, the CDR3 reads TGTGCCACCAGCAGTAGCGGGGGGCTAGCCAATGAGCAGTTCTTC.

The chain has TRBV25-1 and TRBJ2-2; 7 bases align to TRBD1. V was clipped by 3 bases and J by 0 bases; unmatched bases: 4. Per germline, CDR1 MGHDK and CDR2 SYGVNS. The CDR3 runs 16 residues. CDR3 nucleotides: TGTGCCAGCAGTGACCTTGGGACAGCGAACACCGGGGAGCTGTTTTTT. It codes for CASSDLGTANTGELFF. Full variable domain (rest looked up from reference TRBV25-1 and TRBJ2-2): EADIYQTPRYLVIGTGKKITLECSQTMGHDKMYWYQQDPGMELHLIHYSYGVNSTEKGDLSSESTVSRIRTEHFPLTLESARPSHTSQYLCASSDLGTANTGELFFGEGSRLTVL.

The J gene is TRBJ2-3, the V gene TRBV2; TRBD1 is a possible D gene (5 bases). V lost 3 bases and J 0 bases, leaving 10 bases between the germline ends. This CDR3 comprises 15 residues. Per germline, CDR1 SNHLY and CDR2 FYNNEI. The CDR3 sequence: CASSDRASSTDTQYF. Here the CDR3 DNA reads TGTGCCAGCAGTGACAGGGCCTCTAGCACAGATACGCAGTATTTT.

On this clonotype: At one boundary the junction diverges from the germline segment, which might be a read error. V usage is TRBV7-8 and J usage is TRBJ2-1, with 8 positions matching TRBD1. The CDR3 sequence is 13 residues long. In germline, CDR1 is SGHVS, CDR2 FQNEAQ. The DNA for the CDR3 is TGTGCCAGCAGCTTAGGTGGCGGGGACAGGCCGCTCTTC. Encoded protein: CASSLGGGDRPLF.

In its sample, this clonotype was seen many times. The genes are TRBV5-7 and TRBJ1-4; 8 positions match TRBD1. TRBV5-7 qualifies as an ORF whose function is uncertain. This CDR3 is built from 14 residues. The junction had 4 bases not matched to a gene; V was cut back by 2 bases and J by 7 bases. CDR3 DNA: TGTGCCAGCAGCTTAGGACAGGGTTTTGAAAAACTGTTTTTT. Its protein is CASSLGQGFEKLFF.

The chain is built from TRBV7-2 and TRBJ2-5; TRBD1 matches at 7 bases. J gave up 4 bases and V 5 bases, and 13 bases lay outside the gene matches. The germline CDR1 and CDR2 sequences are SGHTA and FQGNSA. This CDR3 has 16 amino acids. Here the CDR3 DNA reads TGTGCCAGCAGCCCCGTCCCGGGACAGTCTTTAGAGACCCAGTACTTC. Translation: CASSPVPGQSLETQYF.

The gene calls are TRBV7-2 and TRBJ1-2; the D is unclear. The CDR3 covers 13 residues. The germline V gene encodes CDR1 SGHTA and CDR2 FQGNSA. V gave up 5 bases and J gave up 8 bases, with 15 bases separating them. The CDR3 DNA reads as TGTGCCAGCAGCCCCATGGTCGGAATGGGCTACACCTTC. This sequence encodes CASSPMVGMGYTF.

Ten or more counts support this clonotype. This rearrangement joins TRBV20-1 to TRBJ1-4, with D uncertain. V lost 4 bases to trimming and J lost 8 bases, with 20 bases between them. CDR1 DFQATT and CDR2 SNEGSKA come from the germline V gene (reference sequence). The CDR3 runs 15 residues. Written as DNA, the CDR3 is TGCAGTGCTACCCCGTCCCGAGGGATAGGGGAAAAACTGTTTTTT. Translating gives CSATPSRGIGEKLFF.

The table lists this clonotype with many counts. J is TRBJ1-2 and V is TRBV2; D perhaps matches TRBD1 (6 bases). CDR1 and CDR2 from the germline V gene are SNHLY and FYNNEI. The CDR3 has 13 amino acids. The V gene lost 4 bases and the J gene lost 2 bases, with 8 bases spanning the gap. CDR3 amino acids: CASSVQGNYGYTF. CDR3 nucleotide sequence: TGTGCCAGCAGTGTACAGGGAAACTATGGCTACACCTTC.

This clonotype occurred many times. The chain combines TRBV11-2 with TRBJ1-1, with D perhaps TRBD1 (5 bases). Germline-derived CDR1 and CDR2 are SGHAT and FQNNGV. Trimming took off 0 bases at V and 4 bases at J, with 9 bases between the two ends. This CDR3 comprises 14 residues. In nucleotides, the CDR3 is TGTGCCAGCAGCTTAGATCGGGACGGCACTGAAGCTTTCTTT. It yields the protein CASSLDRDGTEAFF.

This CDR3 is CASSQGAAVEQFF. The CDR3 bases are TGTGCCAGTTCACAGGGGGCAGCGGTCGAGCAGTTCTTC. The chain uses TRBV19 and TRBJ2-1, with 9 bases fitting TRBD1. With V trimmed by 8 bases and J by 10 bases, 9 bases remained unmatched. CDR1 and CDR2 (germline): LNHDA, SQIVND (reference sequence). The length of the CDR3 is 13 residues.

This clonotype was detected many times. The V gene is TRBV20-1, the J gene TRBJ1-5; D gene uncertain. The V end was cut by 1 base, the J end by 0 bases, with 10 bases between. This CDR3 region has 15 residues. The germline gives CDR1 DFQATT, CDR2 SNEGSKA (reference sequence). CDR3 coding DNA: TGCAGTGCTAGAGGTCCGGGGTTTAGCAATCAGCCCCAGCATTTT. This encodes CSARGPGFSNQPQHF.

The rearrangement joins TRBV20-1 to TRBJ1-4; D is unresolved. CDR1 and CDR2 from the germline V gene are DFQATT and SNEGSKA (reference sequence). V lost 0 bases to trimming and J lost 10 bases, with 18 bases between them. The CDR3 runs to 15 residues. The CDR3 spells CSARDPSEVTGKLFF. The CDR3 DNA is TGCAGTGCTAGAGATCCATCGGAGGTTACTGGAAAACTGTTTTTT.

This clonotype has a handful of counts. This chain joins TRBV25-1 and TRBJ1-2, with D perhaps TRBD1 (5 bases). Germline V CDR1 and CDR2: MGHDK, SYGVNS. The CDR3 covers 15 residues. V was pared by 1 base and J by 5 bases, with 14 bases between. This CDR3 reads CASSESLWGGYGYTF. The CDR3, as DNA: TGTGCCAGCAGTGAATCTCTGTGGGGGGGGTATGGCTACACCTTC.